A single sample is the source of the 15 T cell receptor beta chains below, sequenced in a study of blood T cell repertoires in COVID-19. TCRdb keeps only in-frame clones here, not all; method: immunoSEQ multiplex PCR. The sample has approximately 160,000 clones, roughly 80% seen once. What was sequenced was peripheral blood. The source of these receptors is a man aged 55 to 70 with acute or convalescent COVID-19.

This clone was found a few times. The chain recombines TRBV7-6 with TRBJ2-1; weak D call: TRBD1 (5 bases). There are 16 residues in the CDR3. Trimming took 3 bases from V and 4 from J, leaving 16 bases between them. From germline, CDR1 is SGHVS and CDR2 FNYEAQ. The DNA of the CDR3 is TGTGCCAGCAGCTTCCAATCCGGTACAGGATACAATGAGCAGTTCTTC. Encoded protein: CASSFQSGTGYNEQFF. Combining the CDR3 with reference TRBV7-6 and TRBJ2-1 gives the whole variable domain GAGVSQSPRYKVTKRGQDVALRCDPISGHVSLYWYRQALGQGPEFLTYFNYEAQQDKSGLPNDRFSAERPEGSISTLTIQRTEQRDSAMYRCASSFQSGTGYNEQFFGPGTRLTVL.

The V gene is TRBV4-3, the J gene TRBJ1-1; 9 nucleotides line up with TRBD1. In germline, CDR1 is LGHNA, CDR2 YSLEER. The length of the CDR3 is 16 residues. The V segment lost 4 bases and the J segment 3 bases; nucleotides outside the gene matches: 9. Here the CDR3 DNA reads TGCGCCAGCAGCCTATATTCGACAGGGGGGGACACTGAAGCTTTCTTT. This codes for CASSLYSTGGDTEAFF.

This chain connects TRBV21-1 to TRBJ1-1; TRBD1, the D gene given by the table, was not confirmed from the DNA. TRBV21-1 corresponds to a pseudogene. CDR3 length equals 13 residues. The CDR3 region is CASSNQRHLEAFF. CDR3 in DNA: TGTGCCAGCAGCAACCAAAGACATCTTGAAGCTTTCTTT.

Only one count was recorded for this clone. Other nucleotide sequences in the sample specify the same CDR3. The chain couples TRBV29-1 to TRBJ1-1; the D is unclear. The V and J ends lost 4 bases and 5 bases respectively, with 8 bases between them. The germline V gene has CDR1 SQVTM and CDR2 ANQGSEA. This CDR3 region has 11 residues. DNA of the CDR3: TGCAGCGTTGGCCGGGGTACTGAAGCTTTCTTT. The encoded protein is CSVGRGTEAFF. Full variable domain (remainder filled in from reference TRBV29-1 and TRBJ1-1): SAVISQKPSRDICQRGTSLTIQCQVDSQVTMMFWYRQQPGQSLTLIATANQGSEATYESGFVIDKFPISRPNLTFSTLTVSNMSPEDSSIYLCSVGRGTEAFFGQGTRLTVV.

The chain links TRBV19 to TRBJ1-5; D is perhaps TRBD1 (6 bases). V shed 6 bases and J shed 4 bases, with 10 bases lying between them. From germline, CDR1 is LNHDA and CDR2 SQIVND (reference sequence). The CDR3 is 13 amino acids. The CDR3 reads CASSLQGNQPQHF. CDR3 bases: TGTGCCAGTAGCTTACAGGGTAATCAGCCCCAGCATTTT.

The chain links TRBV7-2 to TRBJ1-2; no firm D call. The CDR3 is 13 amino acids. Germline values: CDR1 SGHTA, CDR2 FQGNSA. V shed 5 bases and J shed 5 bases, with 12 bases lying between them. The CDR3 nucleotides read TGTGCCAGCAGCCCTCAACAGTGGTATGGCTACACCTTC. Its translation: CASSPQQWYGYTF. The whole variable domain, remainder taken from reference TRBV7-2 and TRBJ1-2, is GAGVSQSPSNKVTEKGKDVELRCDPISGHTALYWYRQSLGQGLEFLIYFQGNSAPDKSGLPSDRFSAERTGGSVSTLTIQRTQQEDSAVYLCASSPQQWYGYTFGSGTRLTVV.

This sequence joins TRBV4-1 and TRBJ1-5; D is uncertain. The CDR3 sequence is 14 residues long. V was trimmed by 0 bases and J by 5 bases, leaving 8 bases between them. Germline V gives CDR1 MGHRA, CDR2 YSYEKL. The CDR3 bases are TGCGCCAGCAGCCAAGACCCTGAGGATCAGCCCCAGCATTTT. Protein: CASSQDPEDQPQHF.

The chain employs TRBV10-3 and TRBJ1-2; the D gene is possibly TRBD1 (6 bases). Germline CDR1 is ENHRY and CDR2 is SYGVKD. Trimming took off 2 bases at V and 6 bases at J, with 13 bases between the two ends. The CDR3 has 14 amino acids. The CDR3 DNA follows: TGTGCCATCAGTGAGCCGCTCAACAGGGATGGCTACACCTTC. This translates into CAISEPLNRDGYTF.

The chain has TRBV30 and TRBJ2-7, with TRBD2 matching 7 bases. Looked up from germline, CDR1 is GTSNPN and CDR2 is SVGIG (reference sequence). CDR3 size: 14 residues. V lost 0 bases and J lost 0; bases outside the gene matches: 2. In DNA, the CDR3 is TGTGCCTGGAGTGTTGGCGGGGGCTCCTACGAGCAGTACTTC. Amino acid sequence: CAWSVGGGSYEQYF.

This chain joins TRBV7-8 and TRBJ1-6, with D maybe TRBD1 (5 bases). The length of the CDR3 is 15 residues. The V end was cut by 1 base, the J end by 8 bases, with 12 bases between. Germline V lookup: CDR1 SGHVS, CDR2 FQNEAQ. CDR3 DNA sequence: TGTGCCAGCAGCTTAGTTCAGGGAAAGGATTCACCCCTCCACTTT. This translates into CASSLVQGKDSPLHF. Filled out from reference TRBV7-8 and TRBJ1-6, the complete variable domain reads GAGVSQSPRYKVAKRGQDVALRCDPISGHVSLFWYQQALGQGPEFLTYFQNEAQLDKSGLPSDRFFAERPEGSVSTLKIQRTQQEDSAVYLCASSLVQGKDSPLHFGNGTRLTVT.

This clone was found once. The rearrangement joins TRBV7-2 to TRBJ2-4; 7 positions agree with TRBD1. The CDR3 extends over 16 amino acids. The J segment lost 2 bases and the V segment lost 5 bases, leaving 9 bases of the junction unmatched. Germline V gives CDR1 SGHTA, CDR2 FQGNSA. In DNA form, the CDR3 reads TGTGCCAGCAGCCATTCCTTGACAGGGACCAAAAACATTCAGTACTTC. It is translated as CASSHSLTGTKNIQYF.

J is TRBJ1-5 and V is TRBV29-1, with 10 bases identical to TRBD1. J gave up 10 bases and V 7 bases, and 7 bases lay outside the gene matches. The CDR3 is 12 amino acids. Germline V gene lookup returns CDR1 SQVTM and CDR2 ANQGSEA. The CDR3 bases are TGCAGCGCCTCGACAGGGGGCGACCCCCAGCATTTT. Translation: CSASTGGDPQHF. The variable domain in full, with the rest retrieved from reference TRBV29-1 and TRBJ1-5, is SAVISQKPSRDICQRGTSLTIQCQVDSQVTMMFWYRQQPGQSLTLIATANQGSEATYESGFVIDKFPISRPNLTFSTLTVSNMSPEDSSIYLCSASTGGDPQHFGDGTRLSIL.

In DNA form, the CDR3 reads TGTGCCAGCAGCCAAGGACAGGGGGCAAAGACCCAGTACTTC. It is translated as CASSQGQGAKTQYF. The rearrangement joins TRBV6-2 or TRBV6-3 to TRBJ2-5, with TRBD1 identical over 11 bases. Trimming cost V 6 bases and J 6 bases; bases outside gene matches: 6. The germline V gene has CDR1 MNHEY and CDR2 SVGEGT. This CDR3 is 14 amino acids long.

In regard to this clone: This CDR3 is also generated by other DNA sequences in the sample. V and J are TRBV7-3 and TRBJ2-3; 7 nucleotides line up with TRBD1. CDR1 SGHTA and CDR2 FQGTGA come from the germline V gene. Trimming at V came to 4 bases and at J to 2 bases, leaving 6 bases not matched to a gene. This CDR3 region has 15 residues. CDR3 loop: CASSSSGGSTDTQYF. The CDR3 DNA follows: TGTGCCAGCAGCTCGTCAGGGGGTTCCACAGATACGCAGTATTTT.

The chain links TRBV6-6 to TRBJ1-2; tentatively, D is TRBD1 (6 bases). Germline V gene data show CDR1 as MNHNY and CDR2 as SVGAGI (reference sequence). CDR3 length: 12 residues. The ends were cut back, 6 bases at V and 8 bases at J, with 13 bases in the middle. CDR3 in amino acids: CASSRPGEGYTF. The DNA for the CDR3 is TGTGCCAGCAGCCGCCCAGGGGAGGGCTACACCTTC.